This T cell receptor beta chain was sequenced for a study of regulatory T cells in long-lasting Graves disease. Arm-PCR of CDR3 regions with iRepertoire HTBI primers generated TCR beta libraries. TCRdb reprocessed the multiplex PCR reads via MiXCR and lists one record per CDR3 protein. The data show roughly 520,000 distinct CDR3 sequences, with more than 10% seen just once and roughly 8.2% held by the top ten. Germline V CDR1 and CDR2: KGHDR, SFDVKD. The CDR3 totals 19 residues. The time point: newly diagnosed GD, antithyroid drugs for less than 3 months. PBMC-extracted RNA yielded the TCR library. This clonotype showed up just a few times. Separately, the same data were catalogued under a study of T cells in Graves' hyperthyroidism and ophthalmopathy. That paper adds: The study enrolled patients aged 18 to 65 with newly diagnosed hyperthyroidism of under 2 months' duration.

The rearrangement joins TRBV24-1 to TRBJ1-1, with 8 bases identical to TRBD1. The source material was peripheral blood mononuclear cells (PBMCs), sampled at new diagnosis, from a patient treated with antithyroid drugs. The receptor comes from a woman aged 25-40 years with Graves disease. In DNA form, the CDR3 reads TGTCCAAACCCCAACGCCCCGTTGGACAGGGTCGAGGGAAACACTGAAGCTTTCTTT. It encodes CPNPNAPLDRVEGNTEAFF.